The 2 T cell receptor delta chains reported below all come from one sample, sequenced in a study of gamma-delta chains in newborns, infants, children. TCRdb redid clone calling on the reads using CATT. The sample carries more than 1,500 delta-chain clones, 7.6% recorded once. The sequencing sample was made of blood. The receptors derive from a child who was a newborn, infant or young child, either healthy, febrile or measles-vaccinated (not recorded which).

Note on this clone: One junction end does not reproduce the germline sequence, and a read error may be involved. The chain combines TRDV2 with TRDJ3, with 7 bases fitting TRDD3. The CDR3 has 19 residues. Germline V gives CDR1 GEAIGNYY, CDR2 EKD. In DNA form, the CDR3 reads TGTGCCTGTGACACCGTTGGGGGAAACCGCTCCCGGGACACCCGACAGATGTTTTTC. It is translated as CACDTVGGNRSRDTRQMFF.

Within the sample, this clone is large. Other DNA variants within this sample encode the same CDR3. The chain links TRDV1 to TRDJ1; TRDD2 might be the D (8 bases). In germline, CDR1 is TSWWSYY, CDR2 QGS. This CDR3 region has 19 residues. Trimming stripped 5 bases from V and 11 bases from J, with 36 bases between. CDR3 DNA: TGTGCTCTTGGGCAGCCTTCCTATCGGAGGGGGATCCCCTCCGATGGGCTCATCTTT. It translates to CALGQPSYRRGIPSDGLIF.